This T cell receptor (beta chain) was obtained from a study of identical twins. Remarks on this clonotype: The antigen remains undetermined.

V gave up 5 bases and J gave up 1 base; unmatched junction bases: 4. The CDR3 has 16 residues. Germline lookup yields CDR1 SGHKS and CDR2 YYEKEE (reference sequence). TCRdb reanalysed the 5' RACE reads using MiXCR and keeps one entry per CDR3 protein. This table holds a few hundred thousand distinct CDR3 sequences, approximately 10% found once. Study-wide results and caveats: Shared out-of-frame alpha sequences (those common to twins) showed excess low generation probability. Cord blood beta clonotypes that were abundant carried fewer insertions, and memory repertoires showed no such trend.

This TCR was sampled from a woman in her fifties or sixties in good health. The chain recombines TRBV5-5 with TRBJ2-2; 11 positions agree with TRBD2. Sequenced sample: naive T cells sorted from blood. The CDR3 DNA sequence: TGTGCCAGCAGGTTAGCGGGAGGGCTGAACACCGGGGAGCTGTTTTTT. Its protein product is CASRLAGGLNTGELFF.